Following are 21 T cell receptor beta chains from one sample sequenced in a study of Graves' ophthalmopathy and Graves' hyperthyroidism. Scientists amplified the TCR beta CDR3 regions from RNA transcripts. Second-round multiplex PCR followed a first-round RT-PCR using HTBI primers. MiXCR, applied by TCRdb to the multiplex PCR reads, yields one record per CDR3 protein. The sample lists 500,000 to 700,000 distinct CDR3 sequences, roughly 39% occurring once. The sequencing sample was made of peripheral blood or thyroid tissue (not recorded which). The receptors were sampled from an adult man with Graves' hyperthyroidism.

This clonotype has a handful of counts. Just one base apart from a much larger clone, this may be a read error. The chain links TRBV5-1 to TRBJ1-5; weak D call: TRBD1 (5 bases). Trimming removed 2 bases from V and 5 bases from J, with 11 bases in between. Germline V gene data show CDR1 as SGHRS and CDR2 as YFSETQ. CDR3 size: 14 residues. Here the CDR3 DNA reads TGCGCCAGCAGCTTAGGAGGGGACCATCAGCCCCAGCATTTT. It specifies CASSLGGDHQPQHF.

This sequence joins TRBV5-4 and TRBJ2-2; 8 bases match TRBD1. The CDR3 contains 15 residues. CDR1 SGHNT and CDR2 YYREEE come from the germline V gene (reference sequence). J gave up 8 bases and V 4 bases, and 10 bases lay outside the gene matches. CDR3 sequence (DNA): TGTGCCAGCAGCCTGGCAGGGGGCTTATTAGGGGAGCTGTTTTTT. It translates to CASSLAGGLLGELFF.

V and J are TRBV7-3 and TRBJ2-2; the D call may be TRBD1 or TRBD2 (5 bases each). Trimming took 11 bases from V and 5 from J, leaving 21 bases between them. Germline values: CDR1 SGHTA, CDR2 FQGTGA. The CDR3 contains 15 residues. CDR3: CAWSLTGRWTGELFF. The CDR3, as DNA: TGTGCCTGGAGTCTAACGGGACGCTGGACCGGGGAGCTGTTTTTT.

In DNA form, the CDR3 reads TGCAGTTACTCACTTAGCCTAGCGGGGTACGAGCAGTACTTC. Its protein product is CSYSLSLAGYEQYF. The V call is TRBV20-1, the J call TRBJ2-7, with 9 bases aligning to TRBD2. The CDR3 length is 14 residues. From germline, CDR1 is DFQATT and CDR2 SNEGSKA (reference sequence). V lost 8 bases to trimming and J lost 4 bases; unmatched junction nucleotides: 12.

This clonotype was seen many times. The chain recombines TRBV7-6 with TRBJ2-7; D is undetermined. Germline V gene sequence: CDR1 SGHVS, CDR2 FNYEAQ. The V gene lost 4 bases and the J gene lost 2 bases, with 6 bases spanning the gap. The CDR3 covers 12 residues. The CDR3 coding sequence is TGTGCCAGCAGCTCTAGGGCCTACGAGCAGTACTTC. Translation: CASSSRAYEQYF.

The chain is built from TRBV7-9 and TRBJ2-7; 7 bases fit TRBD2. This CDR3 spans 15 amino acids. CDR1 and CDR2 from the germline V gene are SEHNR and FQNEAQ (reference sequence). V trimming: 6 bases; J trimming: 4 bases; junction bases outside the gene matches: 12. The CDR3 here is CASSPFAGAPYEQYF. The CDR3 DNA follows: TGTGCCAGCAGTCCCTTTGCGGGAGCACCTTACGAGCAGTACTTC.

The chain joins TRBV14 to TRBJ1-2; D gene ambiguous. Trimming took off 3 bases at V and 10 bases at J, with 15 bases between the two ends. CDR1 and CDR2 from the germline V gene are SGHDN and FVKESK. The CDR3 is made up of 13 amino acids. CDR3 in DNA: TGTGCCAGCAGCCAGGGTACGGGAGGAACCTACACCTTC. Translation: CASSQGTGGTYTF.

This clonotype has ten or more counts. CDR3: CASSQERTDGELFF. DNA of the CDR3: TGTGCCAGCAGCCAAGAGAGGACCGACGGGGAGCTGTTTTTT. The chain uses TRBV7-9 and TRBJ2-2; D remains unclear. Germline CDR1 SEHNR, CDR2 FQNEAQ (reference sequence). The V end was cut by 5 bases, the J end by 7 bases, with 14 bases between. The CDR3 has 14 residues.

The V and J genes are TRBV24-1 and TRBJ2-5; D is uncertain. The CDR3 loop spans 15 amino acids. V was shortened by 5 bases and J by 5 bases, with 17 bases between the two germline ends. Germline V gene data show CDR1 as KGHDR and CDR2 as SFDVKD. The CDR3 sequence: CATSALQGVPETQYF. For the CDR3, the DNA is TGTGCCACCAGTGCCCTTCAAGGAGTCCCGGAGACCCAGTACTTC.

Comment on this clonotype: A much more abundant neighbour one base away suggests this may be a read error. CDR3 region: CASSPTDRGAGSTIYF. CDR3 coding DNA: TGTGCCAGCAGCCCAACGGACAGGGGCGCTGGAAGCACCATATATTTT. This chain joins TRBV9 and TRBJ1-3; 9 bases fit TRBD1. This CDR3 comprises 16 residues. Germline lookup yields CDR1 SGDLS and CDR2 YYNGEE.

The sample holds many counts of this clonotype. V usage is TRBV29-1 and J usage is TRBJ2-7; TRBD2 might be the D (6 bases). Trimming left V 0 bases short and J 2 bases short, with 11 bases between. Germline V gives CDR1 SQVTM, CDR2 ANQGSEA. The CDR3 loop spans 14 amino acids. The CDR3 DNA follows: TGCAGCGTTGAAGATCCGGAGGGGACCTACGAGCAGTACTTC. Translated: CSVEDPEGTYEQYF.

This clonotype was found many times. The V gene is TRBV2, the J gene TRBJ2-2; tentative D call: TRBD2 (6 bases). The CDR3 runs to 14 residues. Trimming took 4 bases from V and 6 from J, leaving 12 bases between them. Germline V gives CDR1 SNHLY, CDR2 FYNNEI. The CDR3 sequence is CASSGGRPPGELFF. Written as DNA, the CDR3 is TGTGCCAGCAGTGGGGGGAGGCCCCCCGGGGAGCTGTTTTTT.

V gene TRBV7-9 combines with J gene TRBJ2-1; a possible D gene is TRBD1 (6 bases). Germline-derived CDR1 and CDR2 are SEHNR and FQNEAQ (reference sequence). The CDR3 runs to 14 residues. The ends were cut back, 2 bases at V and 7 bases at J, with 12 bases in the middle. CDR3 protein: CASSLIQGRNEQFF. As DNA, the CDR3 is TGTGCCAGCAGCTTAATTCAGGGGCGGAATGAGCAGTTCTTC.

There are a few counts of this clonotype. V and J are TRBV5-8 and TRBJ1-3; a possible D gene is TRBD1 (5 bases). This CDR3 is 17 amino acids long. Germline-derived CDR1 and CDR2 are SGHTS and YDEGEE. The germline V and J ends were trimmed by 5 bases and 6 bases, with 24 bases remaining between them. The DNA of the CDR3 is TGTGCCAGCAGTTTATTCCCGGGGCCCTCCCATGAAAACACCATATATTTT. Translation gives CASSLFPGPSHENTIYF.

The chain employs TRBV30 and TRBJ2-7, with D perhaps TRBD2 (5 bases). Germline-derived CDR1 and CDR2 are GTSNPN and SVGIG (reference sequence). Between the trimmed V and J ends, which lost 3 bases and 2 bases, there was a span of 14 bases. This CDR3 region has 14 residues. CDR3 in DNA: TGTGCCTGGAGGGGGTGGAAGGAGGCCTACGAGCAGTACTTC. Protein product: CAWRGWKEAYEQYF.

This clonotype turned up a few times. This chain links TRBV29-1 with TRBJ1-5, with a weak D call TRBD1 (5 bases). Per the germline V gene, CDR1 is SQVTM and CDR2 is ANQGSEA. The V end was cut by 5 bases, the J end by 0 bases, with 14 bases between. CDR3 length equals 15 residues. The CDR3 region is CSVSGTVDSNQPQHF. CDR3 DNA sequence: TGCAGCGTTTCCGGGACCGTAGATAGCAATCAGCCCCAGCATTTT.

This clonotype was counted many times. The V gene is TRBV5-8, the J gene TRBJ1-1; D not certain. The germline CDR1 and CDR2 sequences are SGHTS and YDEGEE. Trimming left V 2 bases short and J 1 base short, with 9 bases between. The CDR3 has 14 residues. CDR3 region: CASSFSVGNTEAFF. The CDR3 nucleotides read TGTGCCAGCAGCTTCTCCGTGGGGAACACTGAAGCTTTCTTT.

The sample holds many counts of this clonotype. The V call is TRBV6-1, the J call TRBJ1-2; unclear D gene. Germline values: CDR1 MNHNS, CDR2 SASEGT. Trimming removed 2 bases at V and 0 bases at J, with 7 bases between. This CDR3 is built from 14 residues. DNA for the CDR3: TGTGCCAGCAGTGAAATTGTAGCTAACTATGGCTACACCTTC. It yields the protein CASSEIVANYGYTF.

This clonotype turned up a few times. The chain couples TRBV28 to TRBJ2-7, with TRBD1 identical over 9 bases. This CDR3 contains 14 residues. V shed 6 bases, J shed 4 bases, and the junction held 7 bases outside the gene matches. Per the germline V gene, CDR1 is MDHEN and CDR2 is SYDVKM. The CDR3 reads CASSPGQGWYEQYF. CDR3 nucleotides: TGTGCCAGCAGCCCCGGACAGGGGTGGTACGAGCAGTACTTC.

This rearrangement joins TRBV15 to TRBJ1-2, with 7 bases matching TRBD1. With 3 bases clipped from V and 5 bases from J, the junction kept 6 bases outside the gene matches. Per germline, CDR1 LNHNV and CDR2 YYDKDF (reference sequence). This CDR3 region has 14 residues. CDR3 sequence reads: CATSSLYRGYGYTF. The CDR3 DNA is TGTGCCACCAGCAGTTTATACAGGGGTTATGGCTACACCTTC.

This clonotype has a handful of counts. The chain is built from TRBV6-5 and TRBJ1-1; D call uncertain. From germline, CDR1 is MNHEY and CDR2 SVGAGI. The CDR3 has 15 residues. V was pared by 2 bases and J by 0 bases, with 10 bases between. The CDR3 loop is CASSYGRVLNTEAFF. CDR3 sequence (DNA): TGTGCCAGCAGTTACGGCCGAGTTTTGAACACTGAAGCTTTCTTT.